This T cell receptor (beta chain) comes out of a study of human T cells and chemical hapten exposure. In the study overall: During the roughly 26-week study period, patients had diphenylcyclopropenone applied to the scalp every week. Across samples, TCR yields varied, mostly owing to small differences in pooled library volumes.

V lost 9 bases and J lost 6; bases outside the gene matches: 13. Germline V gene data show CDR1 as LNHDA and CDR2 as SQIVND (reference sequence). The CDR3 is 14 amino acids. Regarding time point: pre-sensitization, week 0. Treatment given: therapeutic diphenylcyclopropenone sensitization with weekly scalp DPC. As concerns this clonotype: Its matching antigen is unknown.

Study-level points and caveats: Versus controls, expanded TCRs had significantly more large CDR3 similarity clusters.

TCRdb reprocessed the RACE reads via MiXCR and lists one record per CDR3 protein. The sample includes about 80,000 distinct CDR3 sequences, around 15% of them seen just once. The clonotype originates from a woman aged 50 to 60 with alopecia areata. Some clones in this sample may be carry-over from other donors' samples. This sample comprised whole blood, obtained in connection with sensitization to the hapten diphenylcyclopropenone (DPC). J is TRBJ2-7 and V is TRBV19; 8 nucleotides match TRBD1. The CDR3 reads CASAPGTGFSEQYF. The CDR3 nucleotides read TGTGCCAGCGCGCCCGGGACAGGTTTTAGCGAGCAGTACTTC.